This TCR beta chain appears in the sequencing data of a study of T cell clonotyping in hematopoietic cell transplantation (dated by TCRdb to about 2021). With respect to the entire study: Pretransplant recipient samples were obtained after cytoreduction. A total of 135 blood samples were collected in the study from some 37 consecutive transplant recipients and their related donors. Recruitment of patients was conducted between late 2015 and early 2017, and follow-up was continued until late 2020 or death. Broad study findings and their caveats: A decrease in recipient TCR diversity was observed after transplant, and a progressive increase in pathologically expanded clonotypes was seen from day 30 to day 180. Inverse Simpson Index values from donors and from recipients before transplant predicted broader TCR repertoire diversity after transplant. Just a small fraction of recipient repertoires overlapped with donor repertoires, and more than 95% appeared de novo at the given depth. The sample size was limited, and because cells were not sorted, the contributions of CD4 and CD8 repertoires could not be separated.

This clone appeared a single time. What this receptor recognizes is not known. Qualities for individual bases were not recorded, and no much larger clone is one base off. TCR beta CDR3 regions were amplified from genomic DNA with the immunoSEQ assay, a bias-controlled multiplex PCR using V- and J-specific primers. A second PCR step added a proprietary barcode and Illumina adapter sequences to the CDR3 amplicons. CDR3 libraries were sequenced on an Illumina MiSeq instrument. On the authors' methods: Export and quality control were performed with immunoSEQ Analyzer 3.0, and downstream analyses were performed with R Bioconductor and Immunarch. Only productive rearrangements within the normalized downsampled data set were used in the calculation of repertoire metrics. Pathologically expanded clonotypes were defined as those larger than 5 templates in the normalized cohort. The Inverse Simpson Index served as the measure of repertoire diversity. To capture all clonotypes, the CMV-specificity analyses were run on the non-normalized data set. The source is immuneACCESS, and TCRdb retained only in-frame sequences with V and J called. Part of the clones is not carried over; for the studies checked, unresolved V genes explain less than half of this, and the remainder is unexplained. That table gives V, J and clone size, and the DNA gave D and trimming. The table for this sample lists roughly 29,000 clones; around 70% of them were counted only once. Together, the top ten hold approximately 5.9% of the sample.

CDR1 and CDR2 were assigned from the germline V gene (reference sequence) as MNHNY and SVGAGI. Spanning cysteine to phenylalanine, the CDR3 consists of 15 amino acids. Only the CDR3 DNA stays, 45 bases, in frame from base 1. V and J are trimmed by 0 bases and 6 bases, and the gene matches miss 5 bases of the junction. The time point label corresponds to: recipient sample about 28 days before transplant, after cytoreduction. Blood samples were obtained from recipients approximately 28 days before transplant and at days 30, 100 and 180 after transplant. Nuclei Lysis Solution was used to extract genomic DNA from fresh or cryopreserved unfractionated peripheral blood mononuclear cells.

The material was peripheral blood mononuclear cells, obtained before stem cell transplant. The receptor was derived from a man aged 50 or older with myelodysplastic syndrome. Some clones in this sample may be carry-over from other donors' samples. Rearrangement joined TRBV6-6 to TRBJ2-7, and 10 junction bases match TRBD2. The CDR3 amino acid sequence is: CASSYSLAGGCEQYF. The nucleotide sequence reads TGTGCCAGCAGTTACTCTTTAGCGGGAGGATGCGAGCAGTACTTC.